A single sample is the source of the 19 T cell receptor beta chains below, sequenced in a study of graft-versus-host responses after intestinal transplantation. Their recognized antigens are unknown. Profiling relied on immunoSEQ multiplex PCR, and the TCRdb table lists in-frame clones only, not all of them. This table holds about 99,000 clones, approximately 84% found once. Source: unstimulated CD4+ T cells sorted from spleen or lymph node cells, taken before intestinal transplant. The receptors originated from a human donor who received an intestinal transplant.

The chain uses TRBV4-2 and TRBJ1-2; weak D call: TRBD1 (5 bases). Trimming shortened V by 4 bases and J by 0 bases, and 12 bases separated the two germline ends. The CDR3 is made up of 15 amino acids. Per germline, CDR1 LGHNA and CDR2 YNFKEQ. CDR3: CASSPPAGANYGYTF. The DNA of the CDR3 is TGTGCCAGCAGCCCTCCGGCGGGGGCTAACTATGGCTACACCTTC.

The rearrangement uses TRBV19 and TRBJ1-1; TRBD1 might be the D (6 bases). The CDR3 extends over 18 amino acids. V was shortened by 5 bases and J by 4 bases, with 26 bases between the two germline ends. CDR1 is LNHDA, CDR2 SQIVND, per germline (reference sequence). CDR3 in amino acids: CASSSLGRWGARGTEAFF. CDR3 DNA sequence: TGTGCCAGTAGTTCCCTAGGGAGGTGGGGGGCGAGAGGCACTGAAGCTTTCTTT. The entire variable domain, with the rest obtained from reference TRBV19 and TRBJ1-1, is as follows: DGGITQSPKYLFRKEGQNVTLSCEQNLNHDAMYWYRQDPGQGLRLIYYSQIVNDFQKGDIAEGYSVSREKKESFPLTVTSAQKNPTAFYLCASSSLGRWGARGTEAFFGQGTRLTVV.

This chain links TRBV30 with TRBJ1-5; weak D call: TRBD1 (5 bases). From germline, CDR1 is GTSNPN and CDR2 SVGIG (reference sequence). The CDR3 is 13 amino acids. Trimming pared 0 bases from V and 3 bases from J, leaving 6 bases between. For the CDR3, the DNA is TGTGCCTGGAGTGTACAGGCCAATCAGCCCCAGCATTTT. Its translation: CAWSVQANQPQHF.

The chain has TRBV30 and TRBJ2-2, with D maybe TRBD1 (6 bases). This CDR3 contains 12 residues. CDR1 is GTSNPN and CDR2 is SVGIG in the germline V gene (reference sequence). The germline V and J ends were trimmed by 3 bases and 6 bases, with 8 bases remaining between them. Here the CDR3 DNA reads TGTGCCTGGAGGCCAGGGGCCGGGGAGCTGTTTTTT. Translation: CAWRPGAGELFF.

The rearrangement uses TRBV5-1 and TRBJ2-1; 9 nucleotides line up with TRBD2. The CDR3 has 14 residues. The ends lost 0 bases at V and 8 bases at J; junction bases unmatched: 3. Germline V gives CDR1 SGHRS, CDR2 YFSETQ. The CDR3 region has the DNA TGCGCCAGCAGCTTGGGCCTAGCGGGGTATGAGCAGTTCTTC. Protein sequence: CASSLGLAGYEQFF.

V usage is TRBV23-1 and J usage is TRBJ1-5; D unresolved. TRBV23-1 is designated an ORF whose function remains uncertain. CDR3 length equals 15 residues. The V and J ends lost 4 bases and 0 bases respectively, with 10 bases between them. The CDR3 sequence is CASSPKRYSNQPQHF. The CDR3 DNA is TGCGCCAGCAGTCCTAAAAGATATAGCAATCAGCCCCAGCATTTT.

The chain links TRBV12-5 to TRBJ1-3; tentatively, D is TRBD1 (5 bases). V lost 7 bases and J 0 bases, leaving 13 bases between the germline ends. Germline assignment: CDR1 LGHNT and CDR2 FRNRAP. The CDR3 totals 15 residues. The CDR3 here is CASAPTGYSGNTIYF. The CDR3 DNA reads TGTGCTAGTGCGCCTACAGGATACTCTGGAAACACCATATATTTT.

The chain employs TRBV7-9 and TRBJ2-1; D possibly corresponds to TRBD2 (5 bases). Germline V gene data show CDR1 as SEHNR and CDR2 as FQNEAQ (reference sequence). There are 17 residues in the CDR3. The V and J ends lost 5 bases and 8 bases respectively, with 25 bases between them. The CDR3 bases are TGTGCCAGCAGCCTAGGTTACCGAAGGCCTAGCTCCTATGAGCAGTTCTTC. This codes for CASSLGYRRPSSYEQFF.

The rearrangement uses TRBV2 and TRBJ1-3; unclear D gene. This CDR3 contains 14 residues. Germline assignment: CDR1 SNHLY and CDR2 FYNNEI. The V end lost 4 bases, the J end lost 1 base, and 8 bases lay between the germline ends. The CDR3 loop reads CASSVRSSGNTIYF. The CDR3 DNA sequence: TGTGCCAGCAGTGTCCGAAGTTCTGGAAACACCATATATTTT.

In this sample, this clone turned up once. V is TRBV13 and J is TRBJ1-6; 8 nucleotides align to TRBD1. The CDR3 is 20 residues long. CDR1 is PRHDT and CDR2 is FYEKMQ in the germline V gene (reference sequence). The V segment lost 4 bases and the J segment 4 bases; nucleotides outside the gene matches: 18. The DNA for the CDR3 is TGTGCCAGCAGCTCAGGGACAGGAAGAGGGTCCAATGAATATAATTCACCCCTCCACTTT. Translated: CASSSGTGRGSNEYNSPLHF.

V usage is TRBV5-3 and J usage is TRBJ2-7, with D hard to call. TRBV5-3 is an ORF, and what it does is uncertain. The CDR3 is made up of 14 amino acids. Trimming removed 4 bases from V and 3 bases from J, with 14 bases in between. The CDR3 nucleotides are TGTGCCAGAAGCGCGGACCTCCAACACTACGAGCAGTACTTC. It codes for CARSADLQHYEQYF.

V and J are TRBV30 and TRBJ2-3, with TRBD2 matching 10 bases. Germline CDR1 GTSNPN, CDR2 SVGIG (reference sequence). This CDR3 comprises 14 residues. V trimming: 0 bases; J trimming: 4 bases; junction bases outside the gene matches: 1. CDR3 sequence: CAWSVGLAADTQYF. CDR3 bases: TGTGCCTGGAGTGTCGGACTAGCGGCAGATACGCAGTATTTT.

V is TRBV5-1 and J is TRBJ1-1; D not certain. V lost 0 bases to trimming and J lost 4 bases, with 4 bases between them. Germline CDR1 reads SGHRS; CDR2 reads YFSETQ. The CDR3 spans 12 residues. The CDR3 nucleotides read TGCGCCAGCAGCTTGGTTGGCACTGAAGCTTTCTTT. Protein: CASSLVGTEAFF.

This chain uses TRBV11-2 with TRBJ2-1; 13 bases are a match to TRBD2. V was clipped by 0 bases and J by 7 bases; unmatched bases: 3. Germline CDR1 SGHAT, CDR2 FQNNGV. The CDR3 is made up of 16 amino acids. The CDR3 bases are TGTGCCAGCAGCTTAGATCGACTAGCGGGGGGTAATGAGCAGTTCTTC. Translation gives CASSLDRLAGGNEQFF.

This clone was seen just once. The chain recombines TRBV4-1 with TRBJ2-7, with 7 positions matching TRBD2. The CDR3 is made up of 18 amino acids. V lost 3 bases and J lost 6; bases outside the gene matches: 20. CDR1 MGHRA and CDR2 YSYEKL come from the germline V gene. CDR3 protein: CASSQGGEGRARIFEQYF. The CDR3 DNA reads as TGCGCCAGCAGCCAGGGGGGGGAGGGGAGGGCTAGGATTTTCGAGCAGTACTTC.

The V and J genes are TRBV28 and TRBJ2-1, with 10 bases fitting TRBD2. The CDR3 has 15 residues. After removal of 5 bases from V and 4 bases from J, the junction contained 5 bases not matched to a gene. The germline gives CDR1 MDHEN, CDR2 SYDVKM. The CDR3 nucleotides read TGTGCCAGCAGTCAACTAGCGGGGACTTACAATGAGCAGTTCTTC. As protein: CASSQLAGTYNEQFF.

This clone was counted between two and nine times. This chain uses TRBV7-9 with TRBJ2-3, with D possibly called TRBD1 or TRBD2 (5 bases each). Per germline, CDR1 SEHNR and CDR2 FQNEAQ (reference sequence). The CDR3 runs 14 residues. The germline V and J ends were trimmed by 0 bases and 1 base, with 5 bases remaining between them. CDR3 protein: CASSLAGGTDTQYF. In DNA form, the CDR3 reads TGTGCCAGCAGCTTAGCGGGGGGCACAGATACGCAGTATTTT.

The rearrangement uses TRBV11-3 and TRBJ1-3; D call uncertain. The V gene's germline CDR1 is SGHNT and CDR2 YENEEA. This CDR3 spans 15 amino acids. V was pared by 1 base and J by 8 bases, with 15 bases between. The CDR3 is CASSLVGSAGDTIYF. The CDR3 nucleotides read TGTGCCAGCAGCTTAGTGGGTTCCGCTGGGGACACCATATATTTT.

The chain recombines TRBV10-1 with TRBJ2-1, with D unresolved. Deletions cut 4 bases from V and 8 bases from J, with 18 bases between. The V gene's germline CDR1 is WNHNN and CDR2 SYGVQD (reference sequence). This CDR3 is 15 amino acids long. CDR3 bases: TGCGCCAGCAGTGTAGGGCGAGCAATCATCGATGAGCAGTTCTTC. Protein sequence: CASSVGRAIIDEQFF.